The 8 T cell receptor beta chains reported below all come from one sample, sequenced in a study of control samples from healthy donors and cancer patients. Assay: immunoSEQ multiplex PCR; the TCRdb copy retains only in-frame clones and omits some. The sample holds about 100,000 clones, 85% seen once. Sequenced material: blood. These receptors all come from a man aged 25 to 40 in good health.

Here the CDR3 DNA reads TGTGCCAGCAGCTTCTTGTTTAATCAGCCCCAGCATTTT. Its protein product is CASSFLFNQPQHF. The gene calls are TRBV6-5 and TRBJ1-5; D is unclear. In germline, CDR1 is MNHEY, CDR2 SVGAGI. There are 13 residues in the CDR3. Trimming stripped 6 bases from V and 4 bases from J, with 10 bases between.

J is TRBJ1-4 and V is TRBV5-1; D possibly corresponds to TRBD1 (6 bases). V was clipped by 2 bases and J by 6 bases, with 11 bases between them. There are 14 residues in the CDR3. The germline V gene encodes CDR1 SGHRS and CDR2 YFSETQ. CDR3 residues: CASSFTGRDEKLFF. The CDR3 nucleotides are TGCGCCAGCAGCTTTACAGGGCGGGATGAAAAACTGTTTTTT.

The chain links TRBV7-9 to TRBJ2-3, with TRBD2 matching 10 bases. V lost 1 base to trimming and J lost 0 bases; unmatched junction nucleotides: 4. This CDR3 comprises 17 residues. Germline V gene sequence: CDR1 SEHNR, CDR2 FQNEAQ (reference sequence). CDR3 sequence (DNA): TGTGCCAGCAGCTTAGGTCAGACTAGCGGGAGCACAGATACGCAGTATTTT. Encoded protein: CASSLGQTSGSTDTQYF.

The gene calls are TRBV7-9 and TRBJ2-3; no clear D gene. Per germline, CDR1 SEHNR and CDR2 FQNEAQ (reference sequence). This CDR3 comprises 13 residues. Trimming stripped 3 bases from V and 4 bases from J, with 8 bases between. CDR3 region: CASSFTSPDTQYF. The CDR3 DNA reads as TGTGCCAGCAGCTTCACATCCCCAGATACGCAGTATTTT.

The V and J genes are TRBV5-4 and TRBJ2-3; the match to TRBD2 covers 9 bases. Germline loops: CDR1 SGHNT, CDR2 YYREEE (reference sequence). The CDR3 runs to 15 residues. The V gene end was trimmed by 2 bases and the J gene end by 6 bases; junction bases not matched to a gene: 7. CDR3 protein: CASSFGGGARDTQYF. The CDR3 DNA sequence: TGTGCCAGCAGCTTCGGCGGGGGGGCACGGGATACGCAGTATTTT.

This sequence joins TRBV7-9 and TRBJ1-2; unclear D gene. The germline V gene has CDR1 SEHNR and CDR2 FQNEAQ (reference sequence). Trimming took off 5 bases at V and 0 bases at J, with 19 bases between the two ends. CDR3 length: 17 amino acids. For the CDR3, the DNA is TGTGCCAGCAGCCCTTGGATGCCGGCCTTAGCTAACTATGGCTACACCTTC. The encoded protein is CASSPWMPALANYGYTF.

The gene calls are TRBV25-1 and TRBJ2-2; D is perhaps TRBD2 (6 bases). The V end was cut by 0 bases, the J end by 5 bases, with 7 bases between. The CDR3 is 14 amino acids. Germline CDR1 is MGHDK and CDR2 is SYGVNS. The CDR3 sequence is CASSEYAGTGELFF. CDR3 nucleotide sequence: TGTGCCAGCAGTGAATATGCGGGGACCGGGGAGCTGTTTTTT. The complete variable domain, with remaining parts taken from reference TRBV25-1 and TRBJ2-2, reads EADIYQTPRYLVIGTGKKITLECSQTMGHDKMYWYQQDPGMELHLIHYSYGVNSTEKGDLSSESTVSRIRTEHFPLTLESARPSHTSQYLCASSEYAGTGELFFGEGSRLTVL.

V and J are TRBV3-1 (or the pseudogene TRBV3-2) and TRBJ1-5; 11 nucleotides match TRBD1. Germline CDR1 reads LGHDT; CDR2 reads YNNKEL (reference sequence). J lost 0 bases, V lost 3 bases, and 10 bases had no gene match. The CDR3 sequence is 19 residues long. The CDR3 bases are TGTGCCAGCAGCCACAGGACAGGGGGCGCGGTATATAGCAATCAGCCCCAGCATTTT. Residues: CASSHRTGGAVYSNQPQHF.